This T cell receptor beta chain was found in a study of blood T cell repertoires in COVID-19. Overall study: Spain, Italy and the United States supplied samples that represented acute and convalescent COVID-19.

V shed 6 bases, J shed 9 bases, and the junction held 8 bases outside the gene matches. The CDR3 contains 15 residues. From germline, CDR1 is MNHEY and CDR2 SVGAGI. The data were produced by immunoSEQ multiplex PCR, yet TCRdb's version contains in-frame clones alone and is incomplete. This sample has a few hundred thousand clones, with nearly 90% found just once. Sequencing was performed on PBMCs or T cells enriched from blood (not recorded which). This clonotype originated in a man aged 25-40 years who had been exposed to COVID-19. J is TRBJ1-6 and V is TRBV6-5, with TRBD1 identical over 10 bases. The CDR3 DNA is TGTGCCAGCAGCAGGGGACAGGGGAGGAGTTCACCCCTCCACTTT. Translated, it gives CASSRGQGRSSPLHF.